What follows are 27 T cell receptor beta chains derived from one specimen sequenced in a study of lymphopenia after photon versus proton radiotherapy (dated by TCRdb to between 2018 and 2021). Library prep was done by the immunoSEQ multiplex PCR assay. TCRdb mirrors the immuneACCESS table, restricted to in-frame sequences. Some clones are absent from its copies; in checked studies, under half trace to an unresolved V gene, and the reason for the others is unknown. Here the sample has about 58,000 clones; about 81% occur a single time. The ten largest clones represent just over 2% of the sample. The sample was peripheral blood, taken from a patient treated with proton-based radiotherapy. The receptors come from a man aged 55 to 70 with pancreatic cancer.

The chain couples TRBV5-1 to TRBJ1-3; no firm D call. Trimming shortened V by 5 bases and J by 7 bases, and 13 bases separated the two germline ends. The CDR3 length is 13 residues. Germline CDR1 is SGHRS and CDR2 is YFSETQ. The CDR3 loop is CASSTEARNTIYF. The DNA for the CDR3 is TGCGCCAGCAGTACAGAGGCGAGGAACACCATATATTTT. The variable domain in full, with the rest retrieved from reference TRBV5-1 and TRBJ1-3, is KAGVTQTPRYLIKTRGQQVTLSCSPISGHRSVSWYQQTPGQGLQFLFEYFSETQRNKGNFPGRFSGRQFSNSRSEMNVSTLELGDSALYLCASSTEARNTIYFGEGSWLTVV.

The rearrangement links TRBV9 to TRBJ2-3; D uncertain. Germline CDR1 reads SGDLS; CDR2 reads YYNGEE. The CDR3 has 14 amino acids. Trimming pared 5 bases from V and 2 bases from J, leaving 12 bases between. In DNA, the CDR3 is TGTGCCAGCAGATTTACGAATTTCACAGATACGCAGTATTTT. This translates into CASRFTNFTDTQYF.

Only one count was recorded for this clone. The rearrangement uses TRBV19 and TRBJ2-5, with TRBD2 as a possible D gene (7 bases). Between the trimmed V and J ends, which lost 5 bases and 4 bases, there was a span of 23 bases. The CDR3 spans 17 residues. CDR1 LNHDA and CDR2 SQIVND come from the germline V gene (reference sequence). CDR3 sequence (DNA): TGTGCCAGTAGTGTCCCCGAGGGGGGGCGGAATGTAGAGACCCAGTACTTC. Protein: CASSVPEGGRNVETQYF.

The rearrangement joins TRBV2 to TRBJ2-2; D unresolved. CDR3 size: 14 residues. V was cut by 6 bases and J by 0 bases, with 8 bases left in between. The germline V gene has CDR1 SNHLY and CDR2 FYNNEI. As DNA, the CDR3 is TGTGCCAGCAGCAGGAACGCGAACACCGGGGAGCTGTTTTTT. It encodes CASSRNANTGELFF.

J is TRBJ2-4 and V is TRBV7-8; the D gene is possibly TRBD1 (6 bases). Trimming took off 5 bases at V and 1 base at J, with 18 bases between the two ends. Per the germline V gene, CDR1 is SGHVS and CDR2 is FQNEAQ. The CDR3 runs 17 residues. CDR3 loop: CASSRNRAEGAKNIQYF. As DNA, the CDR3 is TGTGCCAGCAGCAGAAACAGGGCCGAGGGGGCCAAAAACATTCAGTACTTC.

The chain employs TRBV28 and TRBJ1-2, with 9 bases that match TRBD1. CDR1 and CDR2 (germline): MDHEN, SYDVKM. Trimming took 8 bases from V and 2 from J; bases not matched to a gene: 12. This CDR3 is built from 16 residues. CDR3 region: CASGTLLGTGNYGYTF. The DNA for the CDR3 is TGTGCCAGCGGTACCCTATTGGGGACAGGGAACTATGGCTACACCTTC.

The chain has TRBV14 and TRBJ2-5, with D unresolved. The J call may be faulty, since TRBJ2-7 better matches the DNA end. The CDR3 is 12 residues long. Germline V lookup: CDR1 SGHDN, CDR2 FVKESK. This CDR3 is CASSRRPLEQYF. The CDR3, as DNA: TGTGCCAGCAGCCGACGACCCCTCGAGCAGTACTTC.

This rearrangement joins TRBV2 to TRBJ1-5; 7 nucleotides agree with TRBD1. The CDR3 is made up of 16 amino acids. CDR1 is SNHLY, CDR2 FYNNEI, per germline. V shed 4 bases and J 1 base; nucleotides not matched to a gene: 7. This CDR3 reads CASSATGSNSNQPQHF. The CDR3 coding sequence is TGTGCCAGCAGTGCGACAGGGTCCAACAGCAATCAGCCCCAGCATTTT.

The CDR3: CAWSRDGEATNEKLFF. In DNA, the CDR3 is TGTGCCTGGAGCAGAGACGGTGAAGCAACTAATGAAAAACTGTTTTTT. The chain links TRBV30 to TRBJ1-4; D gene uncertain. The CDR3 contains 16 residues. With 3 bases removed from V and 0 bases from J, the gap between germline ends came to 14 bases. Germline CDR1 is GTSNPN and CDR2 is SVGIG (reference sequence).

The chain joins TRBV7-2 to TRBJ2-3, with D hard to call. The CDR3 consists of 14 residues. CDR1 and CDR2 (germline): SGHTA, FQGNSA. V was pared by 0 bases and J by 0 bases, with 4 bases between. CDR3 region: CASSLAGSTDTQYF. In DNA, the CDR3 is TGTGCCAGCAGCTTAGCGGGTAGCACAGATACGCAGTATTTT.

The V gene is TRBV14, the J gene TRBJ1-2; TRBD1 is a possible D gene (5 bases). The CDR3 has 15 residues. The V gene's germline CDR1 is SGHDN and CDR2 FVKESK. The V and J ends lost 0 bases and 8 bases respectively, with 16 bases between them. The CDR3 sequence is CASSQDSGGARGYTF. CDR3 nucleotides: TGTGCCAGCAGCCAAGATTCGGGGGGTGCTCGCGGCTACACCTTC.

This clone appeared once. The chain joins TRBV6-1 to TRBJ1-6; D is perhaps TRBD1 (5 bases). The CDR3 is 15 residues long. V lost 4 bases and J lost 6, with 13 bases in between. Germline CDR1 reads MNHNS; CDR2 reads SASEGT. The CDR3 bases are TGTGCCAGCAGTGGCAGGGTGGACGGTAATTCACCCCTCCACTTT. Its translation is CASSGRVDGNSPLHF.

The V gene is TRBV28, the J gene TRBJ1-1; D is perhaps TRBD1 (5 bases). Germline V gene data show CDR1 as MDHEN and CDR2 as SYDVKM. This CDR3 is built from 15 residues. The V and J ends lost 2 bases and 0 bases respectively, with 10 bases between them. The DNA of the CDR3 is TGTGCCAGCAGTTTAGGGGGTCACTTGAACACTGAAGCTTTCTTT. It specifies CASSLGGHLNTEAFF.

V gene TRBV9 combines with J gene TRBJ1-1, with D possibly matching TRBD1 (5 bases). V was clipped by 0 bases and J by 4 bases, with 13 bases between them. Germline V gene lookup returns CDR1 SGDLS and CDR2 YYNGEE. The CDR3 runs to 15 residues. The CDR3 reads CASSVGPQGATEAFF. CDR3 nucleotide sequence: TGTGCCAGCAGCGTAGGACCCCAGGGCGCCACTGAAGCTTTCTTT.

V is TRBV18 and J is TRBJ1-4, with D unclear. This CDR3 spans 12 amino acids. Looked up from germline, CDR1 is KGHSH and CDR2 is LQKENI. The germline V and J ends were trimmed by 5 bases and 12 bases, with 13 bases remaining between them. CDR3 amino acids: CASSLKGTELFF. In DNA form, the CDR3 reads TGTGCCAGCTCATTAAAGGGCACGGAACTGTTTTTT.

The chain joins TRBV6-6 to TRBJ2-7; the D gene is possibly TRBD2 (5 bases). V was cut by 0 bases and J by 4 bases, with 10 bases left in between. This CDR3 spans 14 amino acids. CDR1 and CDR2 (germline): MNHNY, SVGAGI (reference sequence). CDR3 in amino acids: CASSYSMLAYEQYF. CDR3 bases: TGTGCCAGCAGTTACTCGATGCTAGCTTACGAGCAGTACTTC.

The chain uses TRBV28 and TRBJ1-4, with a possible D match to TRBD1 (5 bases). V lost 1 base to trimming and J lost 0 bases, with 6 bases between them. Germline lookup yields CDR1 MDHEN and CDR2 SYDVKM. The CDR3 runs to 15 residues. The CDR3 sequence is CASSLSGTTNEKLFF. CDR3 sequence (DNA): TGTGCCAGCAGTTTATCAGGGACAACTAATGAAAAACTGTTTTTT.

The chain carries TRBV4-3 and TRBJ2-3; D might be TRBD1 (6 bases). The CDR3 extends over 13 amino acids. CDR1 is LGHNA and CDR2 is YSLEER in the germline V gene. Trimming pared 3 bases from V and 8 bases from J, leaving 12 bases between. The CDR3 bases are TGCGCCAGCAGCCAGGGTTTAGGGGGTACGCAGTATTTT. This encodes CASSQGLGGTQYF.

The rearrangement links TRBV2 to TRBJ1-1; no clear D. Per the germline V gene, CDR1 is SNHLY and CDR2 is FYNNEI. V was shortened by 6 bases and J by 4 bases, with 12 bases between the two germline ends. The CDR3 spans 13 residues. In nucleotides, the CDR3 is TGTGCCAGCAGCCGTATAGCCACCACTGAAGCTTTCTTT. This gives the protein CASSRIATTEAFF.

The sample holds one count of this clone. V usage is TRBV25-1 and J usage is TRBJ1-1; maybe TRBD1 (6 bases). Between the trimmed V and J ends, which lost 7 bases and 5 bases, there was a span of 20 bases. The germline gives CDR1 MGHDK, CDR2 SYGVNS. The CDR3 consists of 15 residues. Here the CDR3 DNA reads TGTGCCAGCACCCAGGGGCTGGGAAGAAGGACTGAAGCTTTCTTT. Protein sequence: CASTQGLGRRTEAFF.

V usage is TRBV19 and J usage is TRBJ2-7, with 7 positions matching TRBD1. Germline V gives CDR1 LNHDA, CDR2 SQIVND (reference sequence). V gave up 3 bases and J gave up 6 bases; unmatched junction bases: 8. CDR3 size: 14 residues. CDR3 sequence reads: CASSMTGSQFEQYF. CDR3 nucleotides: TGTGCCAGTAGTATGACAGGGAGTCAGTTCGAGCAGTACTTC.

J is TRBJ2-2 and V is TRBV19; weak D call: TRBD2 (6 bases). The CDR3 consists of 15 residues. The V and J ends lost 5 bases and 5 bases respectively, with 15 bases between them. CDR1 LNHDA and CDR2 SQIVND come from the germline V gene (reference sequence). The CDR3, as DNA: TGTGCCAGTAGTTCATTCCGGGACTCAACCGGGGAGCTGTTTTTT. As protein: CASSSFRDSTGELFF.

Points on this clone: The junction differs from germline at one of its ends, possibly a read error. V gene TRBV7-7 combines with J gene TRBJ2-1; 9 bases match TRBD1. The length of the CDR3 is 14 residues. In germline, CDR1 is SSHAT, CDR2 FNYEAQ (reference sequence). CDR3: CASSAGQGTHEQFF. CDR3 in DNA: TGTGCTAGCAGCGCGGGACAGGGTACCCATGAGCAGTTCTTC.

The count of this clone is one. J is TRBJ2-7 and V is TRBV19, with D possibly called TRBD1 or TRBD2 (5 bases each). This CDR3 spans 14 amino acids. Germline CDR1 is LNHDA and CDR2 is SQIVND (reference sequence). With 6 bases removed from V and 2 bases from J, the gap between germline ends came to 14 bases. CDR3 in amino acids: CASSSGTAPYEQYF. CDR3 sequence (DNA): TGTGCCAGTAGCTCCGGGACGGCTCCCTACGAGCAGTACTTC.

The chain employs TRBV5-6 and TRBJ1-2, with 9 bases matching TRBD1. The length of the CDR3 is 18 residues. The V gene end was trimmed by 3 bases and the J gene end by 8 bases; junction bases not matched to a gene: 20. Germline lookup yields CDR1 SGHDT and CDR2 YYEEEE. The chain's CDR3 is CASSSRGSQGAQMRGYTF. In nucleotides, the CDR3 is TGTGCCAGCAGCTCCCGAGGGTCACAGGGGGCGCAGATGCGGGGCTACACCTTC.

This chain links TRBV15 with TRBJ1-5; D gene ambiguous. V shed 3 bases and J shed 1 base, with 22 bases lying between them. The germline CDR1 and CDR2 sequences are LNHNV and YYDKDF (reference sequence). The CDR3 has 19 amino acids. The CDR3 loop is CATSSALSLARESNQPQHF. The CDR3 bases are TGTGCCACCAGCAGTGCCTTAAGTTTGGCACGCGAAAGCAATCAGCCCCAGCATTTT.

This chain links TRBV28 with TRBJ1-1, with no clear D. Germline CDR1 and CDR2: MDHEN and SYDVKM. Trimming removed 7 bases at V and 5 bases at J, with 11 bases between. This CDR3 is 12 amino acids long. Written as DNA, the CDR3 is TGTGCCAGCAAGGTGGAAGGGACTGAAGCTTTCTTT. Protein: CASKVEGTEAFF.